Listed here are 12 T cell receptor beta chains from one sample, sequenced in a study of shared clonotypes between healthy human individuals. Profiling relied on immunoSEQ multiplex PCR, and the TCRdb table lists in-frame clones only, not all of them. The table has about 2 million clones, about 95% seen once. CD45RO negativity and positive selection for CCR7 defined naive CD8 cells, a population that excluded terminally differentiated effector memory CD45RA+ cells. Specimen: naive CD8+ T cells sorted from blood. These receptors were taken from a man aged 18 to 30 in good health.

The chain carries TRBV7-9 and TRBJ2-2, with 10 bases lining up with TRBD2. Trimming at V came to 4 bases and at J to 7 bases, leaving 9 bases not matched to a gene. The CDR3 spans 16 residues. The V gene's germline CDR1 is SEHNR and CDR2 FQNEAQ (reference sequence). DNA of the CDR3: TGTGCCAGCAGCTCGAGCGGGACTAGCGCGGACGGGGAGCTGTTTTTT. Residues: CASSSSGTSADGELFF. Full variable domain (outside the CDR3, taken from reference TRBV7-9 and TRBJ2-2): DTGVSQNPRHKITKRGQNVTFRCDPISEHNRLYWYRQTLGQGPEFLTYFQNEAQLEKSRLLSDRFSAERPKGSFSTLEIQRTEQGDSAMYLCASSSSGTSADGELFFGEGSRLTVL.

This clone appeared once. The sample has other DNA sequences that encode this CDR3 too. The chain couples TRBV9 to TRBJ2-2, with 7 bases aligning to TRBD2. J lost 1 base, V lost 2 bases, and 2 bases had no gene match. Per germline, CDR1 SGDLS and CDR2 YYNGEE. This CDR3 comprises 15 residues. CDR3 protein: CASSVGGGNTGELFF. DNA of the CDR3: TGTGCCAGCAGCGTTGGCGGGGGGAACACCGGGGAGCTGTTTTTT.

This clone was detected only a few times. The CDR3 protein is CASRIDGELFF. CDR3 sequence (DNA): TGTGCCAGCAGGATAGACGGGGAGCTGTTTTTT. This sequence joins TRBV7-9 and TRBJ2-2; unclear D gene. The germline CDR1 and CDR2 sequences are SEHNR and FQNEAQ (reference sequence). The CDR3 is 11 residues long. Between the trimmed V and J ends, which lost 6 bases and 7 bases, there was a span of 6 bases.

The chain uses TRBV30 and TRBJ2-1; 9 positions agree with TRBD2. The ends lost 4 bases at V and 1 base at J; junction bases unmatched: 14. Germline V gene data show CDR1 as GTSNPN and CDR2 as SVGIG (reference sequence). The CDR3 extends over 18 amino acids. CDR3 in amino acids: CAWTISPISGSSYNEQFF. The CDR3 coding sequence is TGTGCCTGGACCATTAGTCCTATTAGCGGGAGTTCCTACAATGAGCAGTTCTTC.

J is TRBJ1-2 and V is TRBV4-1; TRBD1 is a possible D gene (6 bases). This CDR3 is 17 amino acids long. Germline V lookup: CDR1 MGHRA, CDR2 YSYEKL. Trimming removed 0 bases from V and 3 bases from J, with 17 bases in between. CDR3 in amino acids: CASSQDAGAILDYGYTF. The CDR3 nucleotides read TGCGCCAGCAGCCAAGACGCAGGGGCAATTCTTGACTATGGCTACACCTTC.

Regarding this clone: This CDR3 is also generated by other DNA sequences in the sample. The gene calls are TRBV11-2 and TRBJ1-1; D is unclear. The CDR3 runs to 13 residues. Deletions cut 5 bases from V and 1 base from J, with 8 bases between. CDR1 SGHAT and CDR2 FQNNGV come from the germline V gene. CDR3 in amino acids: CASSPRQNTEAFF. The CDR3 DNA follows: TGTGCCAGCAGCCCTCGACAGAACACTGAAGCTTTCTTT.

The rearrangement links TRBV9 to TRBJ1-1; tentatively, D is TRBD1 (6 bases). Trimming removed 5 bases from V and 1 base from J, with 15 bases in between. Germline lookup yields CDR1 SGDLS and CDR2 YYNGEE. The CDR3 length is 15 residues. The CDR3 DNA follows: TGTGCCAGCAGTATTGCCGGGACAACGAACACTGAAGCTTTCTTT. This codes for CASSIAGTTNTEAFF.

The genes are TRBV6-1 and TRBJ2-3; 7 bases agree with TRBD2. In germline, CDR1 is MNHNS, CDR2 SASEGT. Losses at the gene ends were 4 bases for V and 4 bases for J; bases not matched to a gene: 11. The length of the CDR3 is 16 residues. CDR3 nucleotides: TGTGCCAGCAGTGGAAGCGGGACCGCGATACCAGATACGCAGTATTTT. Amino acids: CASSGSGTAIPDTQYF.

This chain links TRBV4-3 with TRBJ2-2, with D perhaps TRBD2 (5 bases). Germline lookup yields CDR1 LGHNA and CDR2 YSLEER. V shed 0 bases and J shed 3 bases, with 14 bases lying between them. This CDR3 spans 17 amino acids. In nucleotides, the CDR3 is TGCGCCAGCAGCCAAGATGGAGAGGGTCTGGACACCGGGGAGCTGTTTTTT. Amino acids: CASSQDGEGLDTGELFF.

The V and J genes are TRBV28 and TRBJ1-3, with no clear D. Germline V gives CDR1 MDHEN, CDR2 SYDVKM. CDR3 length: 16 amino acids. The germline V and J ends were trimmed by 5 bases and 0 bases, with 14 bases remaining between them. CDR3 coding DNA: TGTGCCAGCAGTCCCCTCTCTGAAAGCTCTGGAAACACCATATATTTT. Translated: CASSPLSESSGNTIYF. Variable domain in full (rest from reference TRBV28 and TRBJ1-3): DVKVTQSSRYLVKRTGEKVFLECVQDMDHENMFWYRQDPGLGLRLIYFSYDVKMKEKGDIPEGYSVSREKKERFSLILESASTNQTSMYLCASSPLSESSGNTIYFGEGSWLTVV.

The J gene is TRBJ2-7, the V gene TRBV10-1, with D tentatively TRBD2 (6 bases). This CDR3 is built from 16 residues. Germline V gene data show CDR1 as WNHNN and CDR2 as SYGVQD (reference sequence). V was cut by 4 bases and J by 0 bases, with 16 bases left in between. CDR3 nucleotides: TGCGCCAGCAGTGGAACGAGGGAGGAGTTCTCCTACGAGCAGTACTTC. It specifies CASSGTREEFSYEQYF.

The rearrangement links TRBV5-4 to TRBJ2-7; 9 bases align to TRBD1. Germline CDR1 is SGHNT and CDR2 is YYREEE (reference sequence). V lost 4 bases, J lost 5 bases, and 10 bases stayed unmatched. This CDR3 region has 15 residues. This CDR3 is CASSMTGTGIDEQYF. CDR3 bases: TGTGCCAGCAGCATGACCGGGACAGGGATCGACGAGCAGTACTTC.